The rows below give T cell receptor beta chains drawn from one sample of a study of cytomegalovirus exposure and HLA in healthy donors. Sequencing was performed with immunoSEQ multiplex PCR; in TCRdb, only in-frame clones are kept and a portion is missing. The profile shows 150,000 to 200,000 clones, 77% of them singletons. What was sequenced was PBMCs. The source of these receptors is a woman in her twenties or thirties in good health and CMV-seronegative. CDR3s include the opening cysteine and the closing phenylalanine or tryptophan. A D gene is named only where the DNA matches it firmly. Some rows have no size entry. The others give once, few or many, or a class for an expanded clone.

J gene	D gene	CDR3 length	V gene	clone size	CDR3 protein	CDR3 DNA
TRBJ1-2	-	12	TRBV29-1	once	CSVPLGSRGYTF	TGCAGCGTCCCCTTGGGCAGTCGTGGCTACACCTTC
TRBJ2-2	TRBD2	21	TRBV5-1	-	CASSLPRTSGGSYEDTGELFF	TGCGCCAGCAGCCTGCCGCGGACTAGCGGGGGGAGTTATGAGGACACCGGGGAGCTGTTTTTT
TRBJ2-7	TRBD1	13	TRBV30	-	CAWRGTGVYEQYF	TGCGCCTGGAGGGGGACAGGGGTATACGAGCAGTACTTC
TRBJ2-1	TRBD2	15	TRBV7-3	few	CASSSGLAGHNEQFF	TGTGCCAGCAGCTCGGGACTAGCGGGACACAATGAGCAGTTCTTC
TRBJ1-5	-	15	TRBV19	-	CASSMGQGLNQPQHF	TGTGCCAGTAGTATGGGGCAGGGGTTAAATCAGCCCCAGCATTTT
TRBJ2-4	TRBD2	16	TRBV27	-	CASSLRLAGGKNIQYF	TGTGCCAGCAGTTTACGGCTAGCGGGGGGCAAAAACATTCAGTACTTC
TRBJ2-5	TRBD2	13	TRBV19	-	CASSRGGPETQYF	TGTGCCAGTAGTCGGGGGGGCCCCGAGACCCAGTACTTC
TRBJ2-1	-	10	TRBV29-1	-	CSIQVNEQFF	TGCAGCATTCAGGTGAATGAGCAGTTCTTC
TRBJ2-1	TRBD2	16	TRBV7-9	few	CASSLVPAGPYNEQFF	TGTGCCAGCAGCTTAGTTCCAGCGGGACCCTACAATGAGCAGTTCTTC
TRBJ1-3	TRBD1	14	TRBV28	-	CASSSGTERDTIYF	TGTGCCAGCAGTTCAGGGACAGAACGCGACACCATATATTTT
TRBJ1-2	TRBD1	17	TRBV2	-	CASTSGGTGSNGGSYTF	TGTGCCAGCACCTCAGGTGGGACAGGGTCGAACGGAGGTAGCTACACCTTC
TRBJ1-2	TRBD1	14	TRBV15	-	CATSRDRGNYGYTF	TGTGCCACCAGCAGAGACAGGGGGAACTATGGCTACACCTTC
TRBJ2-1	TRBD2	14	TRBV5-4	few	CASSSTSAYNEQFF	TGTGCCAGCAGCTCAACTAGCGCGTACAATGAGCAGTTCTTC
TRBJ2-7	TRBD1	15	TRBV6-5	few	CASSYGTEDPYEQYF	TGTGCCAGCAGTTACGGGACAGAGGACCCCTACGAGCAGTACTTC
TRBJ2-7	TRBD1	13	TRBV19	-	CASSTDRVGEQYF	TGTGCCAGTAGTACCGACAGGGTCGGCGAGCAGTACTTC
TRBJ1-1	-	15	TRBV5-4	once	CASSLKRDGNTEAFF	TGTGCCAGCAGCTTGAAGAGGGATGGAAACACTGAAGCTTTCTTT
TRBJ2-1	TRBD2	15	TRBV27	once	CASSSGLAAYNEQFF	TGTGCCAGCAGCTCCGGACTAGCCGCCTACAATGAGCAGTTCTTC
TRBJ2-7	-	13	TRBV7-2	few	CASSPPGSYEQYF	TGTGCCAGCAGCCCCCCGGGTTCCTACGAGCAGTACTTC
TRBJ1-3	-	14	TRBV28	once	CASSISFSGNTIYF	TGTGCCAGCAGTATTAGTTTCTCTGGAAACACCATATATTTT
TRBJ2-7	-	15	TRBV6-5	-	CASSYSSAGNYEQYF	TGTGCCAGCAGTTACTCGTCCGCGGGAAACTACGAGCAGTACTTC
TRBJ1-2	TRBD1	13	TRBV25-1	few	CASSEQGARGYTF	TGTGCCAGCAGTGAACAGGGGGCGCGAGGCTACACCTTC
TRBJ1-4	-	14	TRBV9	-	CASSRQESNEKLFF	TGTGCCAGCAGTAGACAAGAGTCTAATGAAAAACTGTTTTTT
TRBJ2-5	TRBD2	16	TRBV4-2	few	CASSGGRLAGEETQYF	TGTGCCAGCAGCGGGGGGCGACTAGCGGGGGAAGAGACCCAGTACTTC
TRBJ2-7	TRBD2	16	TRBV7-2	-	CASSNPPSGSRYEQYF	TGTGCCAGCAGCAATCCCCCTAGCGGGAGTCGTTACGAGCAGTACTTC
TRBJ2-7	TRBD2	14	TRBV7-9	-	CASRTSGRSYEQYF	TGTGCCAGCAGGACTAGCGGGAGATCCTACGAGCAGTACTTC
TRBJ1-1	TRBD1	19	TRBV7-9	-	CASRCRTGLCGGMNTEAFF	TGTGCCAGCAGGTGCCGGACAGGGCTATGTGGGGGGATGAACACTGAAGCTTTCTTT
TRBJ1-5	-	15	TRBV4-2	few	CASSQVVASNQPQHF	TGTGCCAGCAGCCAAGTTGTAGCAAGCAATCAGCCCCAGCATTTT
TRBJ1-1	TRBD1	16	TRBV6-5	-	CASSFQPGQVNTEAFF	TGTGCCAGCAGTTTTCAGCCGGGACAGGTGAACACTGAAGCTTTCTTT
TRBJ1-3	-	9	TRBV18	-	CASYGTIYF	TGTGCCAGCTACGGCACCATATATTTT
TRBJ1-2	-	13	TRBV7-2	once	CASSGLGGYGYTF	TGTGCCAGCAGCGGACTAGGCGGCTATGGCTACACCTTC
TRBJ1-3	TRBD1	15	TRBV5-1	-	CASRPTGGSGNTIYF	TGCGCCAGCAGGCCAACAGGGGGCTCTGGAAACACCATATATTTT
TRBJ2-5	TRBD2	15	TRBV30	-	CAWSSGLAAQETQYF	TGTGCCTGGAGCTCCGGACTAGCGGCACAAGAGACCCAGTACTTC
TRBJ1-5	-	13	TRBV19	few	CASSNRVNQPQHF	TGTGCCAGTTCGAACAGGGTCAATCAGCCCCAGCATTTT
TRBJ1-2	TRBD1	13	TRBV2	-	CASRLGQGGGYTF	TGTGCCAGCAGATTAGGACAGGGCGGTGGCTACACCTTC
TRBJ2-7	-	14	TRBV2	-	CASSGDRELYEQYF	TGTGCCAGCAGTGGAGACAGAGAGTTATACGAGCAGTACTTC
TRBJ1-1	-	13	TRBV28	-	CASLTRRRTEAFF	TGTGCCAGCCTGACGAGACGCAGGACTGAAGCTTTCTTT
TRBJ1-2	-	16	TRBV21-1	-	CASSKVGQSQYYGYTF	TGTGCCAGCAGCAAAGTAGGACAATCCCAATACTATGGCTACACCTTC
TRBJ2-7	TRBD1	15	TRBV2	-	CASSESLGQVYEQYF	TGTGCCAGCAGTGAAAGCCTTGGACAGGTTTACGAGCAGTACTTC
TRBJ2-7	-	16	TRBV5-1	-	CASSLDLGAPPYEQYF	TGCGCCAGCAGCTTGGATCTAGGGGCCCCCCCCTACGAGCAGTACTTC
TRBJ2-7	-	12	TRBV9	-	CASSDSSYEQYF	TGTGCCAGCAGCGACAGCTCCTACGAGCAGTACTTC
TRBJ1-2	-	15	TRBV7-6	-	CASSLVDSPRGGYTF	TGTGCCAGCAGCTTGGTCGACAGCCCTAGGGGAGGCTACACCTTC
TRBJ1-2	-	13	TRBV30	-	CAWSVGQNYGYTF	TGTGCCTGGAGTGTGGGGCAGAACTATGGCTACACCTTC
TRBJ1-3	-	13	TRBV9	-	CASSVARGNTIYF	TGTGCCAGCAGCGTAGCTCGGGGAAACACCATATATTTT
TRBJ2-7	-	15	TRBV5-1	-	CASSLNLDGVGEQYF	TGCGCCAGCAGCTTAAACCTAGACGGGGTTGGCGAGCAGTACTTC
TRBJ1-5	TRBD1	15	TRBV12-5	-	CASEPGTGGDQPQHF	TGTGCTAGTGAACCAGGGACAGGGGGCGATCAGCCCCAGCATTTT